A single sample gave rise to the 21 T cell receptor beta chains below, sequenced in a study of T cells expressing NK-cell markers. TCRdb derives one entry per CDR3 protein from the 5' RACE reads, leaving out DNA. This sample contains 400,000 to 500,000 distinct CDR3 sequences. The sequenced sample was blood T cells: a sorted CD56 or NKG2C T cell subset, CD4+ or CD8+ T cells, or bulk PBMC T cells (not recorded which). The receptor source for this set is a woman between 18 and 70 years old in good health.

The V gene is TRBV4-1, the J gene TRBJ1-2. This CDR3 contains 13 residues. From germline, CDR1 is MGHRA and CDR2 YSYEKL. CDR3 protein: CASSQVGEEGYTF.

The V gene is TRBV4-3, the J gene TRBJ1-2; TCRdb picks TRBD1, but there is no DNA to check that call. The germline CDR1 and CDR2 sequences are LGHNA and YSLEER. CDR3 length: 14 residues. CDR3 amino acids: CASSQDRGDYGYTF.

The J gene is TRBJ2-2, the V gene TRBV24-1; TCRdb's D gene call, TRBD2, goes unchecked for lack of DNA. This CDR3 is built from 18 residues. Germline V lookup: CDR1 KGHDR, CDR2 SFDVKD. The CDR3 protein is CATRGRMGTSRGTGELFF.

The genes are TRBV9 and TRBJ2-1; TCRdb's D call of TRBD1 is untestable without DNA. Germline V gives CDR1 SGDLS, CDR2 YYNGEE. The CDR3 loop spans 14 amino acids. The CDR3 reads CASSGHRGHNEQFF. The full variable domain, rest sourced from reference TRBV9 and TRBJ2-1, is DSGVTQTPKHLITATGQRVTLRCSPRSGDLSVYWYQQSLDQGLQFLIQYYNGEERAKGNILERFSAQQFPDLHSELNLSSLELGDSALYFCASSGHRGHNEQFFGPGTRLTVL.

V and J are TRBV29-1 and TRBJ2-1; TCRdb's assignment of TRBD2 cannot be checked, as there is no DNA. Germline lookup yields CDR1 SQVTM and CDR2 ANQGSEA. This CDR3 has 14 residues. CDR3: CSVLGLAGVDEQFF.

This CDR3 is CASSSGTVGSYEQYF. The gene calls are TRBV9 and TRBJ2-7; the TCRdb D gene call, TRBD1, has no DNA to confirm it. The germline CDR1 and CDR2 sequences are SGDLS and YYNGEE. The CDR3 extends over 15 amino acids.

V is TRBV29-1 and J is TRBJ2-3; TCRdb returns TRBD2, unconfirmable since there is no DNA. This CDR3 comprises 16 residues. Germline V lookup: CDR1 SQVTM, CDR2 ANQGSEA. The CDR3 sequence: CSVTGTSGSSTDTQYF.

The chain couples TRBV9 to TRBJ1-2; TCRdb picks TRBD1, but there is no DNA to check that call. Germline CDR1 reads SGDLS; CDR2 reads YYNGEE. The length of the CDR3 is 14 residues. This chain's CDR3 is CASSPRTDREGYTF. The whole variable domain, filled in from reference TRBV9 and TRBJ1-2, reads DSGVTQTPKHLITATGQRVTLRCSPRSGDLSVYWYQQSLDQGLQFLIQYYNGEERAKGNILERFSAQQFPDLHSELNLSSLELGDSALYFCASSPRTDREGYTFGSGTRLTVV.

The chain recombines TRBV12-3 or TRBV12-4 with TRBJ2-3; there is no DNA to check the TCRdb D call of TRBD2. The CDR3 loop spans 14 amino acids. CDR3 sequence: CASSLGLREDTQYF.

The chain recombines TRBV21-1 with TRBJ2-7; TCRdb's assignment of TRBD1 cannot be checked, as there is no DNA. TRBV21-1 is a known pseudogene. This CDR3 is built from 12 residues. CDR3 residues: CASSKEEGRQYF.

The chain is built from TRBV19 and TRBJ2-2; with no DNA, the TCRdb D assignment of TRBD1 cannot be verified. The germline V gene has CDR1 LNHDA and CDR2 SQIVND (reference sequence). The CDR3 consists of 16 residues. This CDR3 is CASSAPGTPVTGELFF.

The chain employs TRBV18 and TRBJ1-1; TCRdb selects TRBD1, and the lack of DNA leaves this call unchecked. This CDR3 region has 14 residues. CDR1 and CDR2 (germline): KGHSH, LQKENI. The CDR3 reads CASSFDRLNTEAFF.

The V and J genes are TRBV28 and TRBJ2-1. This CDR3 has 14 residues. The germline CDR1 and CDR2 sequences are MDHEN and SYDVKM. The CDR3 sequence is CASSLRLLPYEQFF.

The chain carries TRBV12-3 or TRBV12-4 and TRBJ2-1; TCRdb selects TRBD1, and the lack of DNA leaves this call unchecked. The CDR3 sequence is 12 residues long. CDR3: CASSPPSDEQFF.

The chain carries TRBV12-3 or TRBV12-4 and TRBJ2-3. The CDR3 extends over 15 amino acids. This CDR3 is CASSPRASGVDTQYF.

The chain links TRBV20-1 to TRBJ1-2; TCRdb names TRBD1, which stays unverified in the absence of DNA. Germline V CDR1 and CDR2: DFQATT, SNEGSKA (reference sequence). The CDR3 has 16 residues. CDR3 sequence: CSATPVGVKGGYGYTF.

The chain has TRBV4-3 and TRBJ1-5. Germline values: CDR1 LGHNA, CDR2 YSLEER. This CDR3 comprises 14 residues. The CDR3 region is CASSQDLGLRPQHF.

This chain connects TRBV5-5 to TRBJ2-2; the D gene TCRdb calls, TRBD1, cannot be checked with no DNA. Germline CDR1 reads SGHKS; CDR2 reads YYEKEE (reference sequence). The CDR3 totals 16 residues. CDR3 sequence reads: CASSFSGQANTGELFF.

The chain recombines TRBV7-3 with TRBJ2-2; TCRdb reports TRBD1, a call that lacks DNA to check it against. The CDR3 totals 16 residues. Germline assignment: CDR1 SGHTA and CDR2 FQGTGA. CDR3 sequence: CASSLTRTGMAGELFF.

The genes are TRBV19 and TRBJ1-1; TCRdb calls TRBD1, which cannot be checked without DNA. Germline CDR1 LNHDA, CDR2 SQIVND (reference sequence). The CDR3 has 13 amino acids. The CDR3 here is CASSNRPNTEAFF. Looking up the rest from reference TRBV19 and TRBJ1-1 gives the full variable domain: DGGITQSPKYLFRKEGQNVTLSCEQNLNHDAMYWYRQDPGQGLRLIYYSQIVNDFQKGDIAEGYSVSREKKESFPLTVTSAQKNPTAFYLCASSNRPNTEAFFGQGTRLTVV.

The chain couples TRBV7-2 to TRBJ1-2. The CDR3 is made up of 14 amino acids. CDR1 and CDR2 (germline): SGHTA, FQGNSA. The CDR3 loop is CASSPGGGSVGYTF.